The T cell receptor (beta chain) described here comes from a study of CD8+ T cells in alopecia areata. For the study at large: The drug, oral tofacitinib, was given to treated patients at 5 to 10 mg twice daily.

Germline CDR1 reads MNHEY; CDR2 reads SMNVEV (reference sequence). Trimming cost V 5 bases and J 2 bases, with 10 bases left between them. This CDR3 has 13 amino acids. Extraction of RNA preceded its reverse transcription into cDNA, which served as the sequencing template. TCRdb keeps only in-frame clones here, not all; method: immunoSEQ multiplex PCR. Of roughly 250,000 clones in the sample, 67% are singletons; the top ten hold more than 0.95%. This chain joins TRBV27 and TRBJ2-7; weak D call: TRBD1 (6 bases). The material was CD4+ T cells sorted from blood, obtained at week 0. The origin of this receptor is a human donor with alopecia areata. The CDR3 DNA reads TGTGCCAGCAGTGTCGGGACACCCTACGAGCAGTACTTC. This encodes CASSVGTPYEQYF.